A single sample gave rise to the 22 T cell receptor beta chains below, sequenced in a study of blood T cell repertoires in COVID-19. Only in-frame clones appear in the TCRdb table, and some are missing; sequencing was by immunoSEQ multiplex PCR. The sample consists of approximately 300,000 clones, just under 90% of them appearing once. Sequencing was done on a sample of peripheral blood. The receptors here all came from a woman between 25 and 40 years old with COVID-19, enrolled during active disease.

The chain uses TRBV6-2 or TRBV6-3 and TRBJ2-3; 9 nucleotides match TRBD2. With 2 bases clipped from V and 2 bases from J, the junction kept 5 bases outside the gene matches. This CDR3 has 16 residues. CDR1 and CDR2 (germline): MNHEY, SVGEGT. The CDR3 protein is CASSYRAGGLTDTQYF. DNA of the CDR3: TGTGCCAGCAGTTACCGAGCGGGGGGCCTCACAGATACGCAGTATTTT.

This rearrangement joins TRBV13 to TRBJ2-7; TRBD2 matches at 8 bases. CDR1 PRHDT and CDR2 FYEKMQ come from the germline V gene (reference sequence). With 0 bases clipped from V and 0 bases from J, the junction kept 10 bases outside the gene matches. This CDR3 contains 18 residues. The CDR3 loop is CASSLGVGRGESSYEQYF. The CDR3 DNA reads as TGTGCCAGCAGCTTAGGGGTTGGGCGGGGGGAATCCTCCTACGAGCAGTACTTC.

The CDR3 here is CASSLQIVRDNSYEQYF. Written as DNA, the CDR3 is TGCGCCAGCAGCCTCCAAATCGTCCGGGACAACTCCTACGAGCAGTACTTC. This sequence joins TRBV4-1 and TRBJ2-7, with D tentatively TRBD1 (6 bases). This CDR3 is built from 17 residues. The V end lost 4 bases, the J end lost 0 bases, and 19 bases lay between the germline ends. Germline loops: CDR1 MGHRA, CDR2 YSYEKL.

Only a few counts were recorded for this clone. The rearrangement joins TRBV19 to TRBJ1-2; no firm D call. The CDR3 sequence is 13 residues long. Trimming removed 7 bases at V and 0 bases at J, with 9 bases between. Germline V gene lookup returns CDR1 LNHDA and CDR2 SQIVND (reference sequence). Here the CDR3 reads CASNAGTNYGYTF. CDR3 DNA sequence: TGTGCCAGTAACGCAGGAACTAACTATGGCTACACCTTC.

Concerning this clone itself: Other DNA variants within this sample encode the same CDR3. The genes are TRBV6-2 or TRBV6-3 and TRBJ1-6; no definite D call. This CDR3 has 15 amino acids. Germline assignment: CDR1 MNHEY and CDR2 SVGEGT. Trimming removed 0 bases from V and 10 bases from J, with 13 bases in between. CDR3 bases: TGTGCCAGCAGTTACTCAGGACTAGTGGGGTCACCCCTCCACTTT. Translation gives CASSYSGLVGSPLHF.

Here the CDR3 reads CASSQDFSTSVRADTQYF. DNA of the CDR3: TGCGCCAGCAGCCAAGATTTTTCGACTAGCGTTAGGGCAGATACGCAGTATTTT. J is TRBJ2-3 and V is TRBV4-3; 8 bases are a match to TRBD2. Germline loops: CDR1 LGHNA, CDR2 YSLEER. The CDR3 totals 18 residues. Trimming at V came to 0 bases and at J to 4 bases, leaving 12 bases not matched to a gene.

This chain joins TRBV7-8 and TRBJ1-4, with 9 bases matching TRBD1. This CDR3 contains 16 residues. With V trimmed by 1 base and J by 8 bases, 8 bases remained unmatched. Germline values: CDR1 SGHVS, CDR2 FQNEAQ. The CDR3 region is CASSLVPQGAREKLFF. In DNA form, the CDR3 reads TGTGCCAGCAGCTTAGTTCCACAGGGGGCGAGAGAAAAACTGTTTTTT.

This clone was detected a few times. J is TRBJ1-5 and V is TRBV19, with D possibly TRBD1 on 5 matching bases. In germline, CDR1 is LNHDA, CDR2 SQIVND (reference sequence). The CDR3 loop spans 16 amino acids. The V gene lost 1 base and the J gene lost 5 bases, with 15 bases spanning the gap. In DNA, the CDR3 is TGTGCCAGTAGTATAGGGGGCAGGGAGGTTGATCAGCCCCAGCATTTT. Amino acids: CASSIGGREVDQPQHF.

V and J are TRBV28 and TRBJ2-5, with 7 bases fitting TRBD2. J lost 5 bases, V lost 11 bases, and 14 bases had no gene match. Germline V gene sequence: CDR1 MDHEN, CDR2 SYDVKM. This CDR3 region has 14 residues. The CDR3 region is CAVSMGGTGETQYF. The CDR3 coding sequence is TGTGCCGTTTCAATGGGGGGGACGGGCGAGACCCAGTACTTC. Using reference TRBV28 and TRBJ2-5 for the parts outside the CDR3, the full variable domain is DVKVTQSSRYLVKRTGEKVFLECVQDMDHENMFWYRQDPGLGLRLIYFSYDVKMKEKGDIPEGYSVSREKKERFSLILESASTNQTSMYLCAVSMGGTGETQYFGPGTRLLVL.

CDR3 in DNA: TGTGCCTCTCCAGGCGGGGGGCTGAACACCGGGGAGCTGTTTTTT. It translates to CASPGGGLNTGELFF. The chain recombines TRBV30 with TRBJ2-2; 8 nucleotides align to TRBD2. Germline V gene lookup returns CDR1 GTSNPN and CDR2 SVGIG (reference sequence). CDR3 length: 15 amino acids. Unmatched junction bases numbered 8, after V lost 7 bases and J lost 1 base.

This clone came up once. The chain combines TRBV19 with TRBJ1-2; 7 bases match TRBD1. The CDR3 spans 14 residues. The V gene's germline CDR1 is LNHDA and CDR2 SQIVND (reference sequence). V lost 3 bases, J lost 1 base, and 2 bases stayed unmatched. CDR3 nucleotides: TGTGCCAGTAGTATCACAGGGGTTAACTATGGCTACACCTTC. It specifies CASSITGVNYGYTF.

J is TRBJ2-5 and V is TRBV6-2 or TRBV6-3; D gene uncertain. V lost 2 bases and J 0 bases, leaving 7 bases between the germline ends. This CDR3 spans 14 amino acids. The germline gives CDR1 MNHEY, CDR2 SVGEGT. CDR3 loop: CASSYGRNQETQYF. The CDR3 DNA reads TGTGCCAGCAGTTACGGCAGAAACCAAGAGACCCAGTACTTC.

CDR3: CASSHPRKGPEAFF. The CDR3 DNA is TGTGCCAGCAGCCACCCCCGTAAGGGGCCTGAAGCTTTCTTT. This rearrangement joins TRBV11-2 to TRBJ1-1; D possibly corresponds to TRBD1 (5 bases). V was clipped by 5 bases and J by 6 bases, with 16 bases between them. Germline V CDR1 and CDR2: SGHAT, FQNNGV. The CDR3 has 14 amino acids. Using reference TRBV11-2 and TRBJ1-1 for the parts outside the CDR3, the full variable domain is EAGVAQSPRYKIIEKRQSVAFWCNPISGHATLYWYQQILGQGPKLLIQFQNNGVVDDSQLPKDRFSAERLKGVDSTLKIQPAKLEDSAVYLCASSHPRKGPEAFFGQGTRLTVV.

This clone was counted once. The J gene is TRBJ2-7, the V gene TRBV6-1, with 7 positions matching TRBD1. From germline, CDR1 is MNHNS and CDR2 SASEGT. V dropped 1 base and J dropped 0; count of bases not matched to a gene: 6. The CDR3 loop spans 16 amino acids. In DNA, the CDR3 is TGTGCCAGCAGTGAAGGCATTGGGGACAGCTCCTACGAGCAGTACGTC. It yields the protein CASSEGIGDSSYEQYV.

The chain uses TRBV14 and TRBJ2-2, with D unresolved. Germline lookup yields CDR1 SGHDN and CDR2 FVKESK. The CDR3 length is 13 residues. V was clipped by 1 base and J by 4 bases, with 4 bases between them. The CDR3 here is CASSQGITGELFF. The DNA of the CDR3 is TGTGCCAGCAGCCAAGGTATCACCGGGGAGCTGTTTTTT. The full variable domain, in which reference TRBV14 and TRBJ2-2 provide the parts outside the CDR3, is EAGVTQFPSHSVIEKGQTVTLRCDPISGHDNLYWYRRVMGKEIKFLLHFVKESKQDESGMPNNRFLAERTGGTYSTLKVQPAELEDSGVYFCASSQGITGELFFGEGSRLTVL.

The CDR3 sequence is CASRDSTGSGTEAFF. The CDR3 DNA sequence: TGTGCCAGCAGAGACTCGACAGGGTCAGGAACTGAAGCTTTCTTT. V is TRBV28 and J is TRBJ1-1; 7 bases map to TRBD1. With V trimmed by 6 bases and J by 5 bases, 12 bases remained unmatched. The CDR3 is 15 amino acids. Germline-derived CDR1 and CDR2 are MDHEN and SYDVKM.

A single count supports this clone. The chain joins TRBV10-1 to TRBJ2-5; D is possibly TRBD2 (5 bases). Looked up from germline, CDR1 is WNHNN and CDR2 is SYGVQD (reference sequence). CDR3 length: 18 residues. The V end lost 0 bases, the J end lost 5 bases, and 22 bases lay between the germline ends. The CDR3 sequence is CASSESRKAASLGETQYF. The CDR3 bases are TGCGCCAGCAGTGAGTCACGAAAGGCGGCTAGCCTTGGGGAGACCCAGTACTTC.

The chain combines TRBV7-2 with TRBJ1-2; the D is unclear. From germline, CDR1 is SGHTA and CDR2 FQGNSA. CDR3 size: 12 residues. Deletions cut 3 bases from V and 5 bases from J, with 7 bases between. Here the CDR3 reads CASSLSGYGYTF. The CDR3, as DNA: TGTGCCAGCAGCTTGAGCGGGTATGGCTACACCTTC.

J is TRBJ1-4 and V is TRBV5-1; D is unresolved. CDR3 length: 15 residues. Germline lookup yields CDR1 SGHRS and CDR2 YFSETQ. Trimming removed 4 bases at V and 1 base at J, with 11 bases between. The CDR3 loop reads CASSISGKTNEKLFF. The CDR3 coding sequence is TGCGCCAGCAGCATTTCCGGTAAAACTAATGAAAAACTGTTTTTT.

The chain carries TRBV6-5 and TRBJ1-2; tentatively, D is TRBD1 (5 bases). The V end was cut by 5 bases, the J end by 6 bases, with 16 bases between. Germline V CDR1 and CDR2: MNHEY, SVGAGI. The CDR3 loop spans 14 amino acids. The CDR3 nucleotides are TGTGCCAGCAGTCGCTCTCAGGGCCAGCATGGCTACACCTTC. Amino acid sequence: CASSRSQGQHGYTF.

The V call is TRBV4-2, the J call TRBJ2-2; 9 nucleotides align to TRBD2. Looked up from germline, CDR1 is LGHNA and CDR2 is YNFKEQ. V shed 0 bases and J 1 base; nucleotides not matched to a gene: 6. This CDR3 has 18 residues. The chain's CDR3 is CASSQDERGARNTGELFF. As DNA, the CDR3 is TGTGCCAGCAGCCAAGATGAGCGGGGGGCTCGGAACACCGGGGAGCTGTTTTTT.

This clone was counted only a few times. The CDR3 DNA sequence: TGCAGCGTTGGGCAGGGAAGCACTGAAGCTTTCTTT. Translated, it gives CSVGQGSTEAFF. This chain joins TRBV29-1 and TRBJ1-1; tentatively, D is TRBD1 (5 bases). The CDR3 is made up of 12 amino acids. V was cut by 4 bases and J by 4 bases, with 10 bases left in between. Germline V lookup: CDR1 SQVTM, CDR2 ANQGSEA.